The 18 T cell receptor beta chains below all came from one sample that was sequenced in a study of brain metastases from non-small cell lung cancer. Clones were read by immunoSEQ multiplex PCR, and TCRdb kept only the in-frame ones, dropping some. The top ten hold approximately 7.7% of the sample, which has 14,000 to 15,000 clones, approximately 83% seen once. The specimen sequenced was primary lung tumor tissue. The receptors shown here come from a donor over 35 with non-small cell lung cancer.

The V and J genes are TRBV29-1 and TRBJ1-4; 7 bases agree with TRBD1. Germline V gene sequence: CDR1 SQVTM, CDR2 ANQGSEA. This CDR3 spans 12 amino acids. V was clipped by 4 bases and J by 5 bases; unmatched bases: 1. The CDR3 loop reads CSVVQGNEKLFF. CDR3 nucleotides: TGCAGCGTTGTACAGGGGAATGAAAAACTGTTTTTT.

The genes are TRBV2 and TRBJ1-4; 8 bases line up with TRBD1. The CDR3 runs 14 residues. CDR1 SNHLY and CDR2 FYNNEI come from the germline V gene. Unmatched junction bases numbered 6, after V lost 4 bases and J lost 8 bases. The CDR3 region is CASSAQGAGEKLFF. DNA for the CDR3: TGTGCCAGCAGTGCCCAGGGGGCGGGGGAAAAACTGTTTTTT. The variable domain in full, with the rest retrieved from reference TRBV2 and TRBJ1-4, is EPEVTQTPSHQVTQMGQEVILRCVPISNHLYFYWYRQILGQKVEFLVSFYNNEISEKSEIFDDQFSVERPDGSNFTLKIRSTKLEDSAMYFCASSAQGAGEKLFFGSGTQLSVL.

V gene TRBV2 combines with J gene TRBJ1-4; unclear D gene. Deletions cut 2 bases from V and 4 bases from J, with 8 bases between. The CDR3 is made up of 14 amino acids. Germline assignment: CDR1 SNHLY and CDR2 FYNNEI. CDR3: CASSENSFNEKLFF. For the CDR3, the DNA is TGTGCCAGCAGTGAAAACAGCTTTAATGAAAAACTGTTTTTT.

The chain is built from TRBV9 and TRBJ1-2, with D hard to call. With 1 base removed from V and 7 bases from J, the gap between germline ends came to 11 bases. Per the germline V gene, CDR1 is SGDLS and CDR2 is YYNGEE. The CDR3 loop spans 13 amino acids. The DNA for the CDR3 is TGTGCCAGCAGCGTACAAGGGTCGTCTGGCTACACCTTC. This encodes CASSVQGSSGYTF.

The V and J genes are TRBV7-6 and TRBJ1-2; D possibly corresponds to TRBD1 (5 bases). The length of the CDR3 is 13 residues. Germline CDR1 reads SGHVS; CDR2 reads FNYEAQ. V lost 0 bases to trimming and J lost 5 bases, with 7 bases between them. Written as DNA, the CDR3 is TGTGCCAGCAGCTTAGCCGACAGATATGGCTACACCTTC. Its protein is CASSLADRYGYTF.

The V and J genes are TRBV9 and TRBJ2-3; D is perhaps TRBD2 (7 bases). The germline V and J ends were trimmed by 0 bases and 5 bases, with 10 bases remaining between them. This CDR3 is built from 14 residues. In germline, CDR1 is SGDLS, CDR2 YYNGEE. Here the CDR3 reads CASSVDREGDTQYF. The CDR3 region has the DNA TGTGCCAGCAGCGTAGACAGGGAGGGAGATACGCAGTATTTT. The full variable domain, rest sourced from reference TRBV9 and TRBJ2-3, is DSGVTQTPKHLITATGQRVTLRCSPRSGDLSVYWYQQSLDQGLQFLIQYYNGEERAKGNILERFSAQQFPDLHSELNLSSLELGDSALYFCASSVDREGDTQYFGPGTRLTVL.

The chain has TRBV10-2 and TRBJ1-6; tentative D call: TRBD1 (6 bases). Germline V CDR1 and CDR2: WSHSY, SAAADI. Trimming shortened V by 3 bases and J by 10 bases, and 16 bases separated the two germline ends. The CDR3 loop spans 15 amino acids. CDR3 in DNA: TGCGCCAGCAGTGAAGGGGGGGGGCGAAGGTCACCCCTCCACTTT. It translates to CASSEGGGRRSPLHF.

In regard to this clone: A junction end diverges from the germline sequence, so it may reflect a read error. The CDR3 protein is CASSYSILGGQTF. In DNA form, the CDR3 reads TGTGCCAGCAGTTACTCGATCTTGGGAGGACAAACTTTT. The chain links TRBV6-2 or TRBV6-3 to TRBJ1-4; a possible D gene is TRBD1 (5 bases). The CDR3 has 13 amino acids. Germline assignment: CDR1 MNHEY and CDR2 SVGEGT.

V is TRBV18 and J is TRBJ1-6, with TRBD1 matching over 9 bases. The CDR3 covers 15 residues. Germline V gene data show CDR1 as KGHSH and CDR2 as LQKENI. Unmatched junction bases numbered 5, after V lost 4 bases and J lost 7 bases. The CDR3 sequence: CASSLHRGLNSPLHF. The CDR3 DNA sequence: TGTGCCAGCTCACTTCACAGGGGGCTGAATTCACCCCTCCACTTT.

There are a few counts of this clone. V and J are TRBV7-2 and TRBJ2-1; 7 bases are a match to TRBD2. V was pared by 0 bases and J by 7 bases, with 6 bases of the junction left unmatched. In germline, CDR1 is SGHTA, CDR2 FQGNSA. The CDR3 runs to 15 residues. The CDR3 bases are TGTGCCAGCAGCTTAGCGGGGGGGTTTGAGAATGAGCAGTTCTTC. Its protein product is CASSLAGGFENEQFF.

The chain links TRBV2 to TRBJ2-3; 14 nucleotides agree with TRBD2. Germline CDR1 reads SNHLY; CDR2 reads FYNNEI. CDR3 length: 18 residues. The V and J ends lost 4 bases and 6 bases, in that order; junction bases with no gene match: 12. The CDR3 loop is CASSASGLAGGIIDTQYF. The CDR3, as DNA: TGTGCCAGCAGTGCATCCGGACTAGCGGGGGGCATAATTGATACGCAGTATTTT.

The V gene is TRBV27, the J gene TRBJ1-5; the D gene is possibly TRBD1 (5 bases). Per germline, CDR1 MNHEY and CDR2 SMNVEV (reference sequence). V gave up 5 bases and J gave up 7 bases, with 18 bases separating them. This CDR3 has 15 residues. The CDR3 region is CASSEITGWGQPQHF. CDR3 DNA: TGTGCCAGCAGTGAAATAACGGGATGGGGCCAGCCCCAGCATTTT.

CDR3 protein: CASSNLGLGGETQYF. The DNA for the CDR3 is TGCGCCAGCAGCAACCTAGGACTAGGGGGCGAGACCCAGTACTTC. This chain links TRBV5-1 with TRBJ2-5, with D perhaps assigned TRBD1 or TRBD2 (7 bases each). CDR1 SGHRS and CDR2 YFSETQ come from the germline V gene. This CDR3 is 15 amino acids long. With 4 bases removed from V and 5 bases from J, the gap between germline ends came to 18 bases.

This chain links TRBV2 with TRBJ2-7; 14 nucleotides line up with TRBD2. Trimming cost V 7 bases and J 4 bases; bases outside gene matches: 6. Germline V gene data show CDR1 as SNHLY and CDR2 as FYNNEI. This CDR3 has 15 residues. The CDR3 DNA sequence: TGTGCCAGCATTCCGACTAGCGGGGGGGCTTACGAGCAGTACTTC. This encodes CASIPTSGGAYEQYF.

The J gene is TRBJ1-5, the V gene TRBV18, with 7 bases identical to TRBD1. V shed 2 bases, J shed 3 bases, and the junction held 4 bases outside the gene matches. The germline V gene encodes CDR1 KGHSH and CDR2 LQKENI. The CDR3 covers 15 residues. CDR3 amino acids: CASSPTGDPNQPQHF. DNA of the CDR3: TGTGCCAGCTCACCAACAGGGGATCCCAATCAGCCCCAGCATTTT.

The chain links TRBV6-5 to TRBJ1-1; D unresolved. Germline CDR1 reads MNHEY; CDR2 reads SVGAGI. The length of the CDR3 is 13 residues. V was shortened by 8 bases and J by 0 bases, with 10 bases between the two germline ends. DNA for the CDR3: TGTGCCAGCGACCGGACGGTGAACACTGAAGCTTTCTTT. It is translated as CASDRTVNTEAFF.

The rearrangement joins TRBV7-2 to TRBJ2-1; 8 bases map to TRBD1. V lost 6 bases, J lost 7 bases, and 11 bases stayed unmatched. This CDR3 region has 15 residues. Germline CDR1 SGHTA, CDR2 FQGNSA. Here the CDR3 reads CASSINQGARNEQFF. The CDR3 region has the DNA TGTGCCAGCAGTATCAACCAGGGGGCGCGGAATGAGCAGTTCTTC.

V is TRBV4-3 and J is TRBJ1-5; TRBD1 is a possible D gene (5 bases). Per the germline V gene, CDR1 is LGHNA and CDR2 is YSLEER. Trimming left V 2 bases short and J 6 bases short, with 20 bases between. This CDR3 has 17 amino acids. CDR3 amino acids: CASSQWVAGEDSQPQHF. CDR3 DNA sequence: TGCGCCAGCAGCCAATGGGTGGCGGGGGAGGATAGTCAGCCCCAGCATTTT.